This T cell receptor (beta chain) was recorded in a study of blood T cell repertoires in COVID-19. Study summary: The origin of the acute and convalescent COVID-19 samples was the United States, Italy and Spain.

The CDR3 has 14 residues. The germline CDR1 and CDR2 sequences are MNHEY and SVGEGT. With 4 bases removed from V and 3 bases from J, the gap between germline ends came to 12 bases. The repertoire was sequenced with immunoSEQ multiplex PCR; TCRdb's copy has only in-frame clones and lacks some. The sample has a few hundred thousand clones, 70% to 85% seen once. Recruits, aged about 18 to 95 years, lived in 25 or so US areas. Symptom resolution, clearance, or two negative PCRs marked donors in Cohort 3 as recovered. This TCR was recovered from a woman aged 60 to 75 who had recovered from COVID-19. Sequenced: PBMCs or T cells enriched from blood (not recorded which). The gene calls are TRBV6-2 or TRBV6-3 and TRBJ1-2; D possibly corresponds to TRBD1 (6 bases). The CDR3 sequence: CASSSYREDYGYTF. CDR3 DNA sequence: TGTGCCAGCAGTTCTTACAGGGAAGACTATGGCTACACCTTC.